Listed below are T cell receptor beta chains from one sample, sequenced in a study of cytomegalovirus exposure and HLA in healthy donors. TCRdb's table, derived via immunoSEQ multiplex PCR, lists solely in-frame clones and lacks some. The table records roughly 70,000 clones, just over 75% of them present only once. The sample consisted of PBMCs. These receptors all come from a man in his fifties or sixties in good health and CMV-seronegative. Both conserved end residues are part of each CDR3. D genes are given only for firm matches. Only part of the rows carry a size: once, few, many, or a class if the clone is expanded.

TRBV7-2,NA,NA,TRBJ1-2,CASSLGGFDGYTF,TGTGCCAGCAGCTTAGGAGGGTTCGATGGCTACACCTTC
TRBV30,NA,NA,TRBJ1-3,CAWSTPGGKGDTIYF,TGTGCCTGGAGTACCCCGGGGGGTAAGGGGGACACCATATATTTT
TRBV30,NA,NA,TRBJ2-7,CAWSVRARDSEQYF,TGTGCCTGGAGTGTAAGGGCCAGGGATTCCGAGCAGTACTTC
TRBV30,TRBD1,few,TRBJ1-2,CAWERQGVKRGYTF,TGTGCCTGGGAGCGACAGGGGGTAAAAAGAGGCTACACCTTC
TRBV7-3,TRBD1,NA,TRBJ2-2,CASRDRAGAGELFF,TGTGCCAGCAGAGACAGGGCAGGGGCCGGGGAGCTGTTTTTT
TRBV7-6,NA,few,TRBJ2-1,CASSLAAEDNEQFF,TGTGCCAGCAGCTTAGCCGCCGAGGATAATGAGCAGTTCTTC
TRBV10-2,TRBD1,NA,TRBJ1-5,CASSGTGGWQPQHF,TGCGCCAGCAGTGGAACAGGGGGCTGGCAGCCCCAGCATTTT
TRBV19,NA,NA,TRBJ1-4,CASGRGNEKLFF,TGTGCCAGTGGACGCGGGAATGAAAAACTGTTTTTT
TRBV27,NA,NA,TRBJ1-1,CASSLARGNTEAFF,TGTGCCAGCAGCCTCGCCAGGGGGAACACTGAAGCTTTCTTT
TRBV7-6,NA,once,TRBJ1-1,CASTQGAEAFF,TGTGCCAGCACACAGGGAGCTGAAGCTTTCTTT
TRBV19,TRBD1,NA,TRBJ2-1,CASNPGQDYNEQFF,TGTGCCAGTAACCCAGGACAGGATTACAATGAGCAGTTCTTC
TRBV28,TRBD1,once,TRBJ1-6,CATITGVNSPLHF,TGTGCCACCATCACAGGGGTAAATTCACCCCTCCACTTT
TRBV10-1,NA,few,TRBJ2-1,CASSASSYNEQFF,TGCGCCAGTAGCGCGAGCTCCTACAATGAGCAGTTCTTC
TRBV7-9,NA,NA,TRBJ1-3,CASSLVWALSGNTIYF,TGTGCCAGCAGCTTAGTTTGGGCACTCTCTGGAAACACCATATATTTT
TRBV7-9,TRBD1,NA,TRBJ2-3,CASSFGTDTTDTQYF,TGTGCCAGCAGCTTTGGGACAGATACCACAGATACGCAGTATTTT
TRBV6-6,NA,NA,TRBJ1-1,CASSPPTGMAEAFF,TGTGCCAGCAGTCCCCCGACAGGCATGGCTGAAGCTTTCTTT